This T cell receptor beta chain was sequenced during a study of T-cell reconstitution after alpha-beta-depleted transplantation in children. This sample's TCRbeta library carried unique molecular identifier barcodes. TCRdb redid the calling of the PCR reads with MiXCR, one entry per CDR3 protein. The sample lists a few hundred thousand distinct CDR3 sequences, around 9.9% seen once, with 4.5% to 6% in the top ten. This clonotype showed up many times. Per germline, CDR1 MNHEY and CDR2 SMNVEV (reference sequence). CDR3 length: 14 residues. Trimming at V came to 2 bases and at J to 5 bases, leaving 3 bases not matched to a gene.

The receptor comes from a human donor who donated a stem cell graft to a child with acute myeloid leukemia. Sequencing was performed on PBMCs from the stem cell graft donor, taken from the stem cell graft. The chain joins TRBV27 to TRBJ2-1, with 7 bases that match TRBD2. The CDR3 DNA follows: TGTGCCAGCAGTTTAGCGGGGGTGGACAATGAGCAGTTCTTC. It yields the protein CASSLAGVDNEQFF.